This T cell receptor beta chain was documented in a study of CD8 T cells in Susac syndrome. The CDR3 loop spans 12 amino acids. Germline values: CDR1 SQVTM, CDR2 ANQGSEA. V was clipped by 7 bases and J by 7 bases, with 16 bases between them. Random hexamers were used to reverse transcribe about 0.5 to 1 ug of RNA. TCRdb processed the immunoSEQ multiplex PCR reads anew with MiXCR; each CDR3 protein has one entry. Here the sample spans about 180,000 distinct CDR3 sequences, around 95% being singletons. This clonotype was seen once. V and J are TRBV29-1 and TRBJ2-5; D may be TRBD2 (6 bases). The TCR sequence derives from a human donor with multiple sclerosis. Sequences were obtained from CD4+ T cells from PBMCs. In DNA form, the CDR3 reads TGCAGCGCCCATGACGGAGGGATGACCCAGTACTTC. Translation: CSAHDGGMTQYF.